The clone carrying this T cell receptor beta chain was counted only a few times. Unfractionated whole blood was the source from which total RNA was extracted. The library tagged each cDNA molecule with unique molecular identifiers. MiXCR, applied by TCRdb to the reads, yields one record per CDR3 protein. The sample consists of about 120,000 distinct CDR3 sequences, 8% to 9.5% of them appearing once. These data come from a study of human T cells and chemical hapten exposure. Material: whole blood. This receptor was taken from a human donor in good health. Some clones in this sample may be carry-over from other donors' samples.

CDR3 region: CAWNPAMNTEAFF. CDR3 in DNA: TGTGCCTGGAACCCCGCGATGAACACTGAAGCTTTCTTT. This chain links TRBV30 with TRBJ1-1; D call uncertain. The V gene lost 4 bases and the J gene lost 0 bases, with 9 bases spanning the gap. The CDR3 totals 13 residues. Per the germline V gene, CDR1 is GTSNPN and CDR2 is SVGIG (reference sequence).